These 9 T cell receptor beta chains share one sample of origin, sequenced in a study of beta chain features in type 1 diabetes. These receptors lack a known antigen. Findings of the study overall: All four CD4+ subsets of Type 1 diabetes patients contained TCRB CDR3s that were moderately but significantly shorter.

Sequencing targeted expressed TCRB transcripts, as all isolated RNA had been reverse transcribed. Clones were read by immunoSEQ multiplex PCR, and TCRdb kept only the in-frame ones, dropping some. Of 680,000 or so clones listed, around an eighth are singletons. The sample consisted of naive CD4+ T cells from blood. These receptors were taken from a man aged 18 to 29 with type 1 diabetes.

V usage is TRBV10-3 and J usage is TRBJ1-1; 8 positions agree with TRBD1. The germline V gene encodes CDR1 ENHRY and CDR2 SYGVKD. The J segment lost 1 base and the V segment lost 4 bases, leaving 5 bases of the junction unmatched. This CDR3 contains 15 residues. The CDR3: CAISAEGQENTEAFF. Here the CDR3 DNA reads TGTGCCATCAGTGCCGAGGGACAGGAGAACACTGAAGCTTTCTTT.

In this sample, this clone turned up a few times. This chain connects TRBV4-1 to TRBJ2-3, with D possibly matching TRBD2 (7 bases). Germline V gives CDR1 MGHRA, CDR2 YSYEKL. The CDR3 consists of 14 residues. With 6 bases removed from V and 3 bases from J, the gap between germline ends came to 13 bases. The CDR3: CASRGGGPTDTQYF. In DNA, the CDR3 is TGCGCCAGCAGGGGCGGGGGCCCGACAGATACGCAGTATTTT.

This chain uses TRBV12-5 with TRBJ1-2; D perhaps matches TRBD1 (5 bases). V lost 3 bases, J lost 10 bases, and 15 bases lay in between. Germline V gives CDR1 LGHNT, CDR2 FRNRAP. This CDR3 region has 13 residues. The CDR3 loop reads CASGLLGVGVYTF. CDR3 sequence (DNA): TGTGCTAGTGGTTTATTAGGGGTCGGCGTCTACACCTTC.

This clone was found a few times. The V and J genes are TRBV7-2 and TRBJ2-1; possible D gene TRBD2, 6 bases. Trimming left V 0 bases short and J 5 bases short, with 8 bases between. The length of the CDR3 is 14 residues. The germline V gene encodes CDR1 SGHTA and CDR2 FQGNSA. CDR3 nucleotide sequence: TGTGCCAGCAGCTTAGCGCGGGGAAACAATGAGCAGTTCTTC. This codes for CASSLARGNNEQFF.

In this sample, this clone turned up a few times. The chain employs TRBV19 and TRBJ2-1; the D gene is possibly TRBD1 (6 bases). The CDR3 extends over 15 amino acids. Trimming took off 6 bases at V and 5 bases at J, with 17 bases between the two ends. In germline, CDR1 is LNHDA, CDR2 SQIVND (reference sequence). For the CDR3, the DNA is TGTGCCAGTAGGGACAGCGACTCGAGTCACAATGAGCAGTTCTTC. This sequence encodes CASRDSDSSHNEQFF.

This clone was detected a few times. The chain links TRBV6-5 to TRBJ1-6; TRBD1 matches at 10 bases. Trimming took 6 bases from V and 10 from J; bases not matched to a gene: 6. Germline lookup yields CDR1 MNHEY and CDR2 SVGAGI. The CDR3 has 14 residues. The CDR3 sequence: CASSGTGVESPLHF. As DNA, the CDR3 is TGTGCCAGCAGCGGGACAGGGGTGGAGTCACCCCTCCACTTT.

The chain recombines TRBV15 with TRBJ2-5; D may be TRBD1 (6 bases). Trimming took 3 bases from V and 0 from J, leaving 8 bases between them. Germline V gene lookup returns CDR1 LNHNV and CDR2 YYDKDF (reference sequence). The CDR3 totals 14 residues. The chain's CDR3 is CATSRGDNQETQYF. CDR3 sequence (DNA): TGTGCCACCAGCAGGGGGGACAACCAAGAGACCCAGTACTTC.

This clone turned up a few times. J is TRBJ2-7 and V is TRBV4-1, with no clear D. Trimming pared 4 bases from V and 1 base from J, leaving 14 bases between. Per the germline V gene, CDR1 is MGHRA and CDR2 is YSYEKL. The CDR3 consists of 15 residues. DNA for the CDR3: TGCGCCAGCAGCCCAAGAGTGGACGGTTCCTACGAGCAGTACTTC. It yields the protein CASSPRVDGSYEQYF.

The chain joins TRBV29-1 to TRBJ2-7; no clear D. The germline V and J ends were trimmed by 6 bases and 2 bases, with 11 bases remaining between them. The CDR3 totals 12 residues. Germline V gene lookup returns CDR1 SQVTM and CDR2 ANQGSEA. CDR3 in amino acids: CSVATETYEQYF. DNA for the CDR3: TGCAGCGTCGCTACGGAGACCTACGAGCAGTACTTC.